These T cell receptor beta chains were read from a single sample in a study of shared clonotypes between healthy human individuals. Profiling relied on immunoSEQ multiplex PCR, and the TCRdb table lists in-frame clones only, not all of them. The profile covers about 2 million clones, with roughly 94% appearing a single time and 0.85% to 1.2% taken by the ten largest. Specimen: naive CD8+ T cells sorted from blood. The receptors were gathered from a man between 18 and 29 years old in good health. CDR3s include the opening cysteine and the closing phenylalanine or tryptophan. A D gene is named only where the DNA matches it firmly. Size is stated for part of the rows, as once, few or many counts, or as a class when the clone is expanded.

J gene	V gene	D gene	clone size	CDR3 DNA	CDR3 protein
TRBJ2-7	TRBV19	NA	NA	TGTGCCAGTAGTAGTGGGCGGCCCTACGAGCAGTACTTC	CASSSGRPYEQYF
TRBJ1-5	TRBV7-9	NA	few	TGTGCCAGCAGCATAAGCAATCAGCCCCAGCATTTT	CASSISNQPQHF
TRBJ1-2	TRBV2	NA	NA	TGTGCCAGCAGTGAGGGGGGGCCAGCCCTTTATGGCTACACCTTC	CASSEGGPALYGYTF
TRBJ1-4	TRBV9	NA	NA	TGTGCCAGCAGCGTAGCTTGGGGGATGGGAGAAAAACTGTTTTTT	CASSVAWGMGEKLFF
TRBJ2-7	TRBV5-1	TRBD1	NA	TGCGCCAGCAGCTTGGAGGGACAGACCTACGAGCAGTACTTC	CASSLEGQTYEQYF
TRBJ2-7	TRBV4-1	TRBD1	NA	TGCGCCAGCAGCCCGAAGGAAACAGGGGGCTACGAGCAGTACTTC	CASSPKETGGYEQYF
TRBJ1-5	TRBV2	NA	once	TGTGCCAGCAGCCCTGAGGGGAGTCGCCATACCTATAGCAATCAGCCCCAGCATTTT	CASSPEGSRHTYSNQPQHF
TRBJ2-3	TRBV11-3	NA	NA	TGTGCCAGCAGCTCCCTCGGGAATACAGATACGCAGTATTTT	CASSSLGNTDTQYF
TRBJ1-1	TRBV28	NA	NA	TGTGCCAGCAGTTTCGGACAGAACACTGAAGCTTTCTTT	CASSFGQNTEAFF
TRBJ2-3	TRBV9	NA	once	TGTGCCAGCAGCGTATTCGTCGGAAACACAGATACGCAGTATTTT	CASSVFVGNTDTQYF
TRBJ2-1	TRBV27	NA	few	TGTGCCAGCAGTTACCACGGTGTTTACAATGAGCAGTTCTTC	CASSYHGVYNEQFF
TRBJ1-1	TRBV19	TRBD1	NA	TGTGCCAGTACCCCAGGGGGCGATACTGAAGCTTTCTTT	CASTPGGDTEAFF
TRBJ2-1	TRBV7-8	NA	NA	TGTGCCAGCAGCTTGGGGCGGGATACCTCAAGGGAGCAGTTCTTC	CASSLGRDTSREQFF
TRBJ1-1	TRBV28	NA	NA	TGTGCCAGCAGTTTATATGCGGCCCCAGGGAGGAACACTGAAGCTTTCTTT	CASSLYAAPGRNTEAFF
TRBJ1-4	TRBV6-6	TRBD1	NA	TGTGCCAGCATCACGGACAGGGGAGATGAAAAACTGTTTTTT	CASITDRGDEKLFF
TRBJ2-1	TRBV30	TRBD2	NA	TGTGCCTGGAGTGTACTGGGACTAGCGGGGGGTAACTCCTACAATGAGCAGTTCTTC	CAWSVLGLAGGNSYNEQFF
TRBJ2-3	TRBV19	NA	few	TGTGCCAGTAGTATGGGGACTGTGAGAGATACGCAGTATTTT	CASSMGTVRDTQYF
TRBJ1-1	TRBV7-8	NA	NA	TGTGCCAGCAGTACCGGGGGCTTCGACACTGAAGCTTTCTTT	CASSTGGFDTEAFF
TRBJ1-2	TRBV6-1	NA	NA	TGTGCCAGCAGTGAAGTGGCATATGGCTACACCTTC	CASSEVAYGYTF
TRBJ2-1	TRBV4-1	TRBD1	NA	TGCGCCAGCAGCCAAGAACAGGGGGACAATGAGCAGTTCTTC	CASSQEQGDNEQFF
TRBJ2-1	TRBV18	NA	once	TGTGCCAGCTCACCAGAGGGAGGTTCTTACAATGAGCAGTTCTTC	CASSPEGGSYNEQFF
TRBJ1-1	TRBV5-6	NA	NA	TGTGCCAGCAGCGCGGACACGAACACTGAAGCTTTCTTT	CASSADTNTEAFF
TRBJ1-6	TRBV6-6	NA	once	TGTGCCAGCAGTTACTTAGGGGCCTATAATTCACCCCTCCACTTT	CASSYLGAYNSPLHF
TRBJ1-6	TRBV28	NA	once	TGTGCCAGCAGACAGGAAAGCTCCTATAATTCACCCCTCCACTTT	CASRQESSYNSPLHF
TRBJ2-2	TRBV7-6	NA	NA	TGTGCCAGCAGCTTCTATGGGGGGGAGCTGTTTTTT	CASSFYGGELFF
TRBJ2-7	TRBV6-5	NA	NA	TGTGCCAGCAGTTTATCCGGGAGCGAGCAGTACTTC	CASSLSGSEQYF
TRBJ2-2	TRBV4-3	NA	NA	TGCGCCAGCAGCCAAGATAACCAGGCCCCGAACACCGGGGAGCTGTTTTTT	CASSQDNQAPNTGELFF
TRBJ2-2	TRBV12-5	TRBD2	NA	TGTGCTAGTCGGGGGGCGAACACCGGGGAGCTGTTTTTT	CASRGANTGELFF
TRBJ2-3	TRBV7-9	NA	NA	TGTGCCAGCAGCCGGATATCTCCCGAAACAGATACGCAGTATTTT	CASSRISPETDTQYF
TRBJ2-1	TRBV27	TRBD2	NA	TGTGCCAGTACTAGCGGGAGTTCCTACAATGAGCAGTTCTTC	CASTSGSSYNEQFF
TRBJ2-7	TRBV11-2	NA	NA	TGTGCCAGCAGCTTAGGGAGGTTGAACGAGCAGTACTTC	CASSLGRLNEQYF
TRBJ2-7	TRBV7-8	TRBD1	NA	TGTGCCAGCAGCTTAGATGAGGGGGCGCAGGCCAACGAGCAGTACTTC	CASSLDEGAQANEQYF
TRBJ2-7	TRBV6-5	NA	NA	TGCGCCAGCAGTTACTCACCGGCCGAGCAGTACTTC	CASSYSPAEQYF
TRBJ2-7	TRBV28	TRBD1	NA	TGTGCCAGCAGTTCTCCCGGGACAGGGGATTCCGAGCAGTACTTC	CASSSPGTGDSEQYF
TRBJ2-7	TRBV21-1	NA	NA	TGTGCCAGCAGCAAAGACAGGGCGCGCTTCTCCTACGAGCAGTACTTC	CASSKDRARFSYEQYF
TRBJ2-7	TRBV14	NA	NA	TGTGCCAGCAGCCTCAACCGGCAGGAGCAGTACTTC	CASSLNRQEQYF
TRBJ2-1	TRBV27	NA	once	TGTGCCAGCAGTTCAAGCGGCTCCTACAATGAGCAGTTCTTC	CASSSSGSYNEQFF
TRBJ2-1	TRBV2	TRBD1	NA	TGTGCCAGCAGCCCAGGGGGCAATGAGCAGTTCTTC	CASSPGGNEQFF
TRBJ1-3	TRBV4-1	TRBD1	NA	TGCGCCAGCAGCGCACCACCGGAACAGGGGGCTGGAAACACCATATATTTT	CASSAPPEQGAGNTIYF
TRBJ2-7	TRBV9	NA	NA	TGTGCCAGCAGCGTAAACTCCTACGAGCAGTACTTC	CASSVNSYEQYF
TRBJ1-2	TRBV2	NA	NA	TGTGCCAGCAGTGAGAACACAGACTATGGCTACACCTTC	CASSENTDYGYTF
TRBJ2-1	TRBV6-6	TRBD2	once	TGTGCCAGCAGGCAAGGAGCGGGGTCACCCGGCAATGAGCAGTTCTTC	CASRQGAGSPGNEQFF
TRBJ2-1	TRBV5-1	TRBD2	NA	TGCGCCAGCAGCAACCTAGCGGGGCTACACAATGAGCAGTTCTTC	CASSNLAGLHNEQFF
TRBJ2-1	TRBV13	NA	NA	TGTGCCAGCAGCTCGGAGGATCAGAGCTCCTACAATGAGCAGTTCTTC	CASSSEDQSSYNEQFF
TRBJ1-5	TRBV6-1	NA	NA	TGTGCCAGCCGCGAGACCGCCCAGCCCCAGCATTTT	CASRETAQPQHF
TRBJ1-1	TRBV4-1	NA	NA	TGCGCCAGCAGCCAACTAACGGGACTGAACACTGAAGCTTTCTTT	CASSQLTGLNTEAFF
TRBJ1-1	TRBV11-1	TRBD1	NA	TGTGCCAGCAGCTTACCCCGGGACAGGGTAGGGAACACTGAAGCTTTCTTT	CASSLPRDRVGNTEAFF
TRBJ2-3	TRBV13	NA	NA	TGTGCCAGCAGCGAACAGCTTCCCAGCACAGATACGCAGTATTTT	CASSEQLPSTDTQYF
TRBJ1-1	TRBV19	NA	NA	TGTGCCAGTAGTGGATGGGGCACTGAAGCTTTCTTT	CASSGWGTEAFF
TRBJ2-2	TRBV30	NA	NA	TGTGCCTGGAGTACGGGGTCCGGGGAGCTGTTTTTT	CAWSTGSGELFF
TRBJ2-1	TRBV15	TRBD2	NA	TGTGCCACCAGTGCCGGGGGGGTGGAGCAGTTCTTC	CATSAGGVEQFF
TRBJ2-5	TRBV6-5	NA	NA	TGTGCCAGCAGTTACGGGACGGGTCTATGGGAGACCCAGTACTTC	CASSYGTGLWETQYF